This T cell receptor (beta chain) was identified in a study of T cells in Graves' hyperthyroidism and ophthalmopathy. In the study overall: Upon initial diagnosis and before any treatment, peripheral blood was collected. General observations from the study: Most thyroid clonotypes with frequency above 0.001 were detected in blood.

The investigators amplified TCR beta CDR3 regions from RNA transcripts. TCR CDR3 underwent first-round RT-PCR with the HTBI primer set. MiXCR, run by TCRdb on the multiplex PCR reads, gives a single entry per CDR3 protein. The sample includes some 440,000 distinct CDR3 sequences, around a sixth of them seen just once. CDR3 length: 14 amino acids. Trimming removed 4 bases at V and 10 bases at J, with 17 bases between. Looked up from germline, CDR1 is SEHNR and CDR2 is FQNEAQ (reference sequence). Uncontrolled infections, other autoimmune diseases, pregnancy or lactation led to exclusion of patients. Concerning this clonotype: Its cognate antigen is unknown.

The chain joins TRBV7-9 to TRBJ2-1; no clear D. The TCR originated in a woman in her late teens or twenties with Graves' hyperthyroidism. The material sequenced was blood. The CDR3 nucleotides read TGTGCCAGCAGCTCCAATTTGGCACTTGCGGAGCAGTTCTTC. This codes for CASSSNLALAEQFF.